These T cell receptor beta chains were read from a single sample in a study of T cell responses to AZD1222 COVID-19 vaccine. Sequencing used immunoSEQ multiplex PCR; TCRdb keeps in-frame clones, though not all of them. The data show 150,000 to 200,000 clones, approximately 91% seen once. Sequencing used peripheral blood, obtained on day 0 of AZD1222 vaccination. These receptors were obtained from an adult in good health. CDR3s include the opening cysteine and the closing phenylalanine or tryptophan. Each record gives: clone size, D gene, V gene, J gene, CDR3 protein, CDR3 DNA. A D gene is named only where the DNA matches it firmly. Clone size, where shown, is once, few, many, or a class for clones that have expanded.

clone_size: .
d_call: .
v_call: TRBV6-2/TRBV6-3
j_call: TRBJ2-7
cdr3_aa: CASSSRGDYEQYF
cdr3_nt: TGTGCCAGCAGTTCCCGGGGCGATTACGAGCAGTACTTC

clone_size: .
d_call: TRBD2
v_call: TRBV11-3
j_call: TRBJ2-7
cdr3_aa: CASTGTSGRAYKSYEQYF
cdr3_nt: TGTGCCAGCACCGGGACTAGCGGGAGGGCCTATAAGTCCTACGAGCAGTACTTC

clone_size: .
d_call: .
v_call: TRBV2
j_call: TRBJ2-7
cdr3_aa: CASSDGYEQYF
cdr3_nt: TGTGCCAGCAGTGACGGGTACGAGCAGTACTTC

clone_size: once
d_call: TRBD1
v_call: TRBV19
j_call: TRBJ2-7
cdr3_aa: CASSQRGDRGYEQYF
cdr3_nt: TGTGCCAGTAGTCAGAGGGGTGACAGGGGTTACGAGCAGTACTTC

clone_size: .
d_call: TRBD1
v_call: TRBV24-1
j_call: TRBJ2-3
cdr3_aa: CATNDRGGTDTQYF
cdr3_nt: TGTGCCACCAACGACAGGGGCGGCACAGATACGCAGTATTTT

clone_size: .
d_call: .
v_call: TRBV9
j_call: TRBJ2-3
cdr3_aa: CASSPSAADTQYF
cdr3_nt: TGTGCCAGCAGCCCCTCAGCGGCAGATACGCAGTATTTT

clone_size: .
d_call: .
v_call: TRBV6-5
j_call: TRBJ1-2
cdr3_aa: CASAGHGINYGYTF
cdr3_nt: TGTGCCAGTGCGGGGCACGGAATTAACTATGGCTACACCTTC

clone_size: .
d_call: .
v_call: TRBV19
j_call: TRBJ2-7
cdr3_aa: CASSPQGGSSYEQYF
cdr3_nt: TGTGCCAGTAGTCCTCAAGGGGGAAGCTCCTACGAGCAGTACTTC

clone_size: many
d_call: .
v_call: TRBV6-4
j_call: TRBJ2-1
cdr3_aa: CASSDRLNNEQFF
cdr3_nt: TGTGCCAGCAGTGACAGGTTGAACAATGAGCAGTTCTTC

clone_size: .
d_call: .
v_call: TRBV28
j_call: TRBJ2-5
cdr3_aa: CASSFVGGTETQYF
cdr3_nt: TGTGCCAGCAGTTTTGTTGGGGGCACGGAGACCCAGTACTTC